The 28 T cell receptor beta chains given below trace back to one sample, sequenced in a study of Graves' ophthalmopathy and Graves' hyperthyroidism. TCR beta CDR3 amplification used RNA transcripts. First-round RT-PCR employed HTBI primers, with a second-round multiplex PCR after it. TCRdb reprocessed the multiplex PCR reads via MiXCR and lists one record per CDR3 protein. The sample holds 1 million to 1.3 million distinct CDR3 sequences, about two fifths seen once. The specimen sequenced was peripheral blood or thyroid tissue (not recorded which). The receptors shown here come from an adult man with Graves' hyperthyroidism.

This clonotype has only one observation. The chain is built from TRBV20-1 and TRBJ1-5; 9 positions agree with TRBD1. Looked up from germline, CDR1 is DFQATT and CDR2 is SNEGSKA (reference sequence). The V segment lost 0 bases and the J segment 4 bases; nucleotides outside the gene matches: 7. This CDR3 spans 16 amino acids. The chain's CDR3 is CSARDRGTGSNQPQHF. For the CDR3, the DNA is TGCAGTGCTAGAGATCGAGGGACAGGGTCGAATCAGCCCCAGCATTTT.

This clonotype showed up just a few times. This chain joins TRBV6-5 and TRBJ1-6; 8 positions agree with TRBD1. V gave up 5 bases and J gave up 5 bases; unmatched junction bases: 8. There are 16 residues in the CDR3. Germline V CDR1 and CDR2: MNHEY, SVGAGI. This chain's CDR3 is CASSRDRRSDNSPLHF. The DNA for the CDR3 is TGTGCCAGCAGTCGGGACAGGCGGAGCGATAATTCACCCCTCCACTTT.

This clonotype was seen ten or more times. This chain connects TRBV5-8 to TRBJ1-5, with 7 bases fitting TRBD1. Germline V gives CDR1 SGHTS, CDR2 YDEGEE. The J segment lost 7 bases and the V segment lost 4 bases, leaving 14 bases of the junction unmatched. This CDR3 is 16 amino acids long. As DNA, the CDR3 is TGTGCCAGCAGCCAAGAGGGACAGCGAACCCTACAGCCCCAGCATTTT. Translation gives CASSQEGQRTLQPQHF.

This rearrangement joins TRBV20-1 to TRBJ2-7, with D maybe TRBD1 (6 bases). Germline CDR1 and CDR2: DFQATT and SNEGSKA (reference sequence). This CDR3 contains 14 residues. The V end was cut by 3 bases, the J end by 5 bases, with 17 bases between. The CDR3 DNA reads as TGCAGTGCTAGCCGATTACAGGGTTTCCACGAGCAGTACTTC. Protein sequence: CSASRLQGFHEQYF.

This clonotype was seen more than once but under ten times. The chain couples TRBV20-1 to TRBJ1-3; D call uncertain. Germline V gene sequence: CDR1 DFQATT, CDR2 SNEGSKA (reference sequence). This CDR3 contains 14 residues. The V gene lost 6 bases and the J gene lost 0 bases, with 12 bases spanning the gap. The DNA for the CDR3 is TGCAGTGCATTGCAGTCGAGCTCTGGAAACACCATATATTTT. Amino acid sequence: CSALQSSSGNTIYF.

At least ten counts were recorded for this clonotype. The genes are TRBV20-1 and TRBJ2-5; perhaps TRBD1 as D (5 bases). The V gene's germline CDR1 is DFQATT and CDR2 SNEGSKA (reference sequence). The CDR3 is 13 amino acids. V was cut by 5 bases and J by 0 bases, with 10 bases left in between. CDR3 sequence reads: CSADRSYQETQYF. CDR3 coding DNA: TGCAGTGCTGACAGATCCTACCAAGAGACCCAGTACTTC.

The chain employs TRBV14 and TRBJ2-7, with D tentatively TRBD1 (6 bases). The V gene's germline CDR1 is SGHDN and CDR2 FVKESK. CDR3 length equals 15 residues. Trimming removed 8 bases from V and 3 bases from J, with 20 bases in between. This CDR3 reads CASSAASGHLYEQYF. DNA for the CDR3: TGTGCCAGCTCAGCAGCTTCGGGACACCTCTACGAGCAGTACTTC.

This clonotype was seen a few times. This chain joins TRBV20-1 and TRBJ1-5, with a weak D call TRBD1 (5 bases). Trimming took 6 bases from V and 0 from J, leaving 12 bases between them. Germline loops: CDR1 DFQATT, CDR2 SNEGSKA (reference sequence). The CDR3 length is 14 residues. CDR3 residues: CSAQPGDSNQPQHF. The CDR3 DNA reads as TGCAGTGCACAACCGGGGGATAGCAATCAGCCCCAGCATTTT.

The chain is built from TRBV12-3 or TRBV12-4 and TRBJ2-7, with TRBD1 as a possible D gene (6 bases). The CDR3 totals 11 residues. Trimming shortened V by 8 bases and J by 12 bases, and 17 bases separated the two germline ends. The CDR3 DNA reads TGTGCCAGCGGACAGAACTACGGTTCGTACTTC. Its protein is CASGQNYGSYF.

This CDR3 reads CASSQLEPTGRDGYTF. The CDR3 coding sequence is TGTGCCAGCAGCCAATTAGAGCCGACAGGGAGGGATGGCTACACCTTC. The genes are TRBV9 and TRBJ1-2, with 7 bases matching TRBD1. The CDR3 spans 16 residues. Germline V gene lookup returns CDR1 SGDLS and CDR2 YYNGEE. The V segment lost 4 bases and the J segment 6 bases; nucleotides outside the gene matches: 15.

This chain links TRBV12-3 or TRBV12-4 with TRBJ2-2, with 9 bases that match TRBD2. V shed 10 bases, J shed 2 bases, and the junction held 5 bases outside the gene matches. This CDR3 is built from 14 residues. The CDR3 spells CANRAGGNTGELFF. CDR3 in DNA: TGTGCCAACCGAGCGGGAGGTAACACCGGGGAGCTGTTTTTT.

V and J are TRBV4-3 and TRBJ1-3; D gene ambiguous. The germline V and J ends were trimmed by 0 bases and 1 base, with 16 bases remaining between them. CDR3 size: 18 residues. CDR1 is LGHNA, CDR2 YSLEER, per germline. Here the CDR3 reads CASSQESWTEASGNTIYF. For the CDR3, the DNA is TGCGCCAGCAGCCAAGAGTCCTGGACCGAGGCATCTGGAAACACCATATATTTT.

The CDR3 DNA reads TGTGCCAGCAGCTTTACGACAGGGGGTGAAAAACTGTTTTTT. Its translation is CASSFTTGGEKLFF. The J gene is TRBJ1-4, the V gene TRBV7-9, with 9 positions matching TRBD1. After removal of 3 bases from V and 7 bases from J, the junction contained 3 bases not matched to a gene. This CDR3 comprises 14 residues. Germline loops: CDR1 SEHNR, CDR2 FQNEAQ (reference sequence).

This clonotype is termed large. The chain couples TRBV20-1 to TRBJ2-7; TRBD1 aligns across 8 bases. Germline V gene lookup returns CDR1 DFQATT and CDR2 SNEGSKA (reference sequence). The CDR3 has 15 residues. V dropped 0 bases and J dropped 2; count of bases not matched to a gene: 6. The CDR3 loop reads CSARDFGTGTYEQYF. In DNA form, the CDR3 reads TGCAGTGCTAGAGATTTCGGGACAGGCACCTACGAGCAGTACTTC.

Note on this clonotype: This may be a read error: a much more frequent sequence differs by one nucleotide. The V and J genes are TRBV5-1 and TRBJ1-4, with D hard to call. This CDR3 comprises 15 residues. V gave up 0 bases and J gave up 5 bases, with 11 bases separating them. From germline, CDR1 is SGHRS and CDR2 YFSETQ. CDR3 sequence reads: CASSLGRPANEKLFF. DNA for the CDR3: TGCGCCAGCAGCTTGGGGCGGCCAGCAAATGAAAAACTGTTTTTT. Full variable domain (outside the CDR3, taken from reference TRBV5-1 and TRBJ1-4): KAGVTQTPRYLIKTRGQQVTLSCSPISGHRSVSWYQQTPGQGLQFLFEYFSETQRNKGNFPGRFSGRQFSNSRSEMNVSTLELGDSALYLCASSLGRPANEKLFFGSGTQLSVL.

The CDR3 DNA follows: TGCGCCAGCCGCCACACAGATACGCAGTATTTT. Translated: CASRHTDTQYF. This chain links TRBV5-1 with TRBJ2-3; D is unresolved. Germline V gene lookup returns CDR1 SGHRS and CDR2 YFSETQ. Trimming cost V 7 bases and J 2 bases, with 5 bases left between them. CDR3 size: 11 residues.

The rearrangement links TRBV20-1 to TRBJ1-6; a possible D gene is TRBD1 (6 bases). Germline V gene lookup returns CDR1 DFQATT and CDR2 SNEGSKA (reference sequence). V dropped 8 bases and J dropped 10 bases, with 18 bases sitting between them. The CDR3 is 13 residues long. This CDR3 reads CSTRAAGESPLHF. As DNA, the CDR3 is TGCAGTACTCGCGCGGCAGGGGAATCACCCCTCCACTTT.

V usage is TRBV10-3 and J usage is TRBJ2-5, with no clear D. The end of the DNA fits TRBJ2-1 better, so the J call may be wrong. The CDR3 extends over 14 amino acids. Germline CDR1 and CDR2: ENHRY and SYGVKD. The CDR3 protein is CAISETSAVGEQFF. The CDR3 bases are TGTGCCATCAGTGAGACCTCGGCCGTGGGGGAGCAGTTCTTC.

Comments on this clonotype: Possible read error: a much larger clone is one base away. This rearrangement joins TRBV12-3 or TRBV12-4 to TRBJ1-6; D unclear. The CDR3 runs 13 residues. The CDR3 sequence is CAGSPQATVSLHF. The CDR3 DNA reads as TGTGCCGGCAGCCCGCAAGCCACAGTATCCCTCCACTTT.

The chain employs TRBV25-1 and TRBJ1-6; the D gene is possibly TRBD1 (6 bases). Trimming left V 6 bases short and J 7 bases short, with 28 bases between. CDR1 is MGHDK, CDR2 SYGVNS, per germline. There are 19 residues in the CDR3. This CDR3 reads CASSKTGSRTGQRNSPLHF. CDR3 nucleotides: TGTGCCAGCAGCAAAACAGGGTCCCGCACCGGACAGAGGAATTCACCCCTCCACTTT.

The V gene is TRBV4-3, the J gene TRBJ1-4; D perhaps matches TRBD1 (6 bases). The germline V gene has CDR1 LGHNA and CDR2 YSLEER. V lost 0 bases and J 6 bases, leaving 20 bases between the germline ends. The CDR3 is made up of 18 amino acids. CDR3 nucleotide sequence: TGCGCCAGCAGCCAAGACTTCATACGGACAGTTAGGTATGAAAAACTGTTTTTT. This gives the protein CASSQDFIRTVRYEKLFF.

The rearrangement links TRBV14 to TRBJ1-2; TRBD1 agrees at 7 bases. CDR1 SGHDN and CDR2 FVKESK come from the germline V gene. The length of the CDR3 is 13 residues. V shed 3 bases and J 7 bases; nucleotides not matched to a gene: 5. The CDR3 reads CASSHNTGVGYTF. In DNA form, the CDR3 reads TGTGCCAGCAGCCATAATACAGGGGTTGGCTACACCTTC. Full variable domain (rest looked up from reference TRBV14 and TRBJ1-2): EAGVTQFPSHSVIEKGQTVTLRCDPISGHDNLYWYRRVMGKEIKFLLHFVKESKQDESGMPNNRFLAERTGGTYSTLKVQPAELEDSGVYFCASSHNTGVGYTFGSGTRLTVV.

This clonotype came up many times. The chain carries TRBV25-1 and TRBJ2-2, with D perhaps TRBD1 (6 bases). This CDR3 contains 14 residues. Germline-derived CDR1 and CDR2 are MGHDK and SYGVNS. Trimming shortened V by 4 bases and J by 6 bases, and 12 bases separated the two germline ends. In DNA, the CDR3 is TGTGCCAGCAGTGTCAGGGGCGCGGCCGGGGAGCTGTTTTTT. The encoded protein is CASSVRGAAGELFF.

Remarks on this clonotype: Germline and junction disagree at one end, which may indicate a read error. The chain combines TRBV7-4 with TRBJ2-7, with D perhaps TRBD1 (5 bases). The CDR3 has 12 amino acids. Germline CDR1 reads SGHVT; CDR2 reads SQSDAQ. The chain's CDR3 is CDSRDISYEQYF. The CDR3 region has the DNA TGTGACAGCAGGGATATCTCCTACGAGCAGTACTTC.

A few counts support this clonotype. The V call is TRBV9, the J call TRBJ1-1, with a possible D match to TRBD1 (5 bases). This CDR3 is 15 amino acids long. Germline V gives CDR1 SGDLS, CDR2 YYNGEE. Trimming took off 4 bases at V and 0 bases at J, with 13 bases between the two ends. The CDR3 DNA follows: TGTGCCAGCAGCCGGGACTTCTCCATGAACACTGAAGCTTTCTTT. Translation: CASSRDFSMNTEAFF.

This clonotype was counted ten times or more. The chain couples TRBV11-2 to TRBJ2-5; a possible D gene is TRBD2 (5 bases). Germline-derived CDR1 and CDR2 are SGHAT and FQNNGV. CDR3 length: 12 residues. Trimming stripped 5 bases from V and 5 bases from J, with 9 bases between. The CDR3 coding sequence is TGTGCCAGCAGCCCTAGCAGGGAGACCCAGTACTTC. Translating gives CASSPSRETQYF.

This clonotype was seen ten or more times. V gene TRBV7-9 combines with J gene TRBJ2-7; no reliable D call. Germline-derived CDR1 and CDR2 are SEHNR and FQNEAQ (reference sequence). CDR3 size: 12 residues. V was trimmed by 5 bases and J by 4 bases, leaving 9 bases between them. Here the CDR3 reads CASSKTEYEQYF. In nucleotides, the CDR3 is TGTGCCAGCAGCAAGACTGAATACGAGCAGTACTTC.

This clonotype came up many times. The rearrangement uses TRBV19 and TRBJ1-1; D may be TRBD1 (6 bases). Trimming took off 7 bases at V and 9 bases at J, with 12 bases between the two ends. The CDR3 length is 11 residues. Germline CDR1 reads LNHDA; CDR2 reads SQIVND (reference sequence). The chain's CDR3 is CASTWGHQAFF. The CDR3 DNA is TGTGCCAGTACTTGGGGACACCAAGCTTTCTTT.